The 5 T cell receptor beta chains below were found in one sample sequenced in a study of cytomegalovirus exposure and HLA in healthy donors. The PCR was carried out with 60 Vbeta primers and 13 Jbeta primers. Here immunoSEQ multiplex PCR was the method, and the copy in TCRdb shows in-frame clones only, minus some. Among roughly 160,000 clones listed, approximately 83% were seen once. Source material: PBMCs. All receptors derive from a young man in good health and CMV-seropositive.

The V and J genes are TRBV12-5 and TRBJ1-2, with 9 bases matching TRBD1. V dropped 4 bases and J dropped 4; count of bases not matched to a gene: 7. Germline CDR1 LGHNT, CDR2 FRNRAP. The CDR3 is 15 amino acids. The chain's CDR3 is CASGSYTTGGYGYTF. CDR3 sequence (DNA): TGTGCTAGTGGTTCGTACACGACAGGGGGCTATGGCTACACCTTC.

The chain recombines TRBV10-1 with TRBJ1-2; D ambiguous. Germline-derived CDR1 and CDR2 are WNHNN and SYGVQD (reference sequence). This CDR3 is 14 amino acids long. Trimming left V 7 bases short and J 4 bases short, with 16 bases between. The CDR3 sequence: CASINTGFCYGYTF. The CDR3, as DNA: TGCGCCAGCATCAATACGGGATTCTGCTATGGCTACACCTTC.

The V call is TRBV5-1, the J call TRBJ2-7; TRBD2 might be the D (6 bases). Germline V CDR1 and CDR2: SGHRS, YFSETQ. V lost 0 bases, J lost 5 bases, and 15 bases lay in between. The CDR3 contains 15 residues. The CDR3 sequence is CASSLGVGRLDEQYF. The CDR3 DNA reads as TGCGCCAGCAGCTTGGGTGTAGGGAGGCTGGACGAGCAGTACTTC.

The chain joins TRBV6-1 to TRBJ1-2, with TRBD1 matching over 7 bases. The CDR3 length is 14 residues. Germline values: CDR1 MNHNS, CDR2 SASEGT. V shed 5 bases and J 3 bases; nucleotides not matched to a gene: 6. This CDR3 is CASSRTDRDYGYTF. The DNA of the CDR3 is TGTGCCAGCAGTAGGACAGACAGGGACTATGGCTACACCTTC.

The rearrangement uses TRBV7-9 and TRBJ1-4; no reliable D call. The CDR3 contains 15 residues. Trimming took off 3 bases at V and 8 bases at J, with 16 bases between the two ends. CDR1 SEHNR and CDR2 FQNEAQ come from the germline V gene (reference sequence). The CDR3 DNA reads as TGTGCCAGCAGCTTTGAGACCCCAGCGAGGGAAAAACTGTTTTTT. Translated: CASSFETPAREKLFF.